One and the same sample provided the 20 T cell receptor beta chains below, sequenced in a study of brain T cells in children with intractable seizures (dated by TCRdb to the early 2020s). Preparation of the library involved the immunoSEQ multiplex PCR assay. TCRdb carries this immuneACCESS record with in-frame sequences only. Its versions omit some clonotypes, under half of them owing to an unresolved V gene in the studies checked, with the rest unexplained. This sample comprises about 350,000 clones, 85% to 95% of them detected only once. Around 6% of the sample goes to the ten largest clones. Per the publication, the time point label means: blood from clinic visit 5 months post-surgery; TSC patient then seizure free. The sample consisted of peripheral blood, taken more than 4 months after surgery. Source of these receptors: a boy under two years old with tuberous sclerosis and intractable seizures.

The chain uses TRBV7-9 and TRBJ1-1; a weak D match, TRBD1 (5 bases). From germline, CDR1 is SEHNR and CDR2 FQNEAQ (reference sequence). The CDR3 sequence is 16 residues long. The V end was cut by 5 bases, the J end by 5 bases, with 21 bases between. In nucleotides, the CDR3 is TGTGCCAGCAGCCCCCTTTCGGGGGGTGTCCGTACTGAAGCTTTCTTT. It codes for CASSPLSGGVRTEAFF.

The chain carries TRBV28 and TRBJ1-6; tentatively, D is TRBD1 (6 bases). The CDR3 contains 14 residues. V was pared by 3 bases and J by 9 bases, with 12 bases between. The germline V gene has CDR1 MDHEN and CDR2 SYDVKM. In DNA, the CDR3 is TGTGCCAGCAGTTTCCCGGGACACACTTCACCCCTCCACTTT. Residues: CASSFPGHTSPLHF.

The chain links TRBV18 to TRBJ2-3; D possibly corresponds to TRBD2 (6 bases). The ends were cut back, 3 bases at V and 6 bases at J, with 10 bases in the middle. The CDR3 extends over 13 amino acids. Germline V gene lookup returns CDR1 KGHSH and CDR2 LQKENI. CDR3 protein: CASSPGGADTQYF. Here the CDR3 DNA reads TGTGCCAGCTCACCTGGAGGGGCGGATACGCAGTATTTT.

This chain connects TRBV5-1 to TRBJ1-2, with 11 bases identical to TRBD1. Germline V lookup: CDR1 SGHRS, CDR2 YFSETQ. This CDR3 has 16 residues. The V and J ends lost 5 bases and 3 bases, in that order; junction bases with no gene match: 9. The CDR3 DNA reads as TGCGCCAGCAGTTGGGACAGGGGGTTTGAGGACTATGGCTACACCTTC. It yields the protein CASSWDRGFEDYGYTF.

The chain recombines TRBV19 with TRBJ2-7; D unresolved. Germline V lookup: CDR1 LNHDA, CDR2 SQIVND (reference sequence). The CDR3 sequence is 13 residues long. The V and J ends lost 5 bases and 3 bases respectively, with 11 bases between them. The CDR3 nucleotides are TGTGCCAGTAGTTTAACGAGCGACTACGAGCAGTACTTC. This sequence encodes CASSLTSDYEQYF.

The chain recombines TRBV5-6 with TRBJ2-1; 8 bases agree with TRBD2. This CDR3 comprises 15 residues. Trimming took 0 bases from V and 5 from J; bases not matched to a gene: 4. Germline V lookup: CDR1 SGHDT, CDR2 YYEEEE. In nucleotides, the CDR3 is TGTGCCAGCAGCTTGGCCCCGGGACTAGACAATGAGCAGTTCTTC. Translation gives CASSLAPGLDNEQFF.

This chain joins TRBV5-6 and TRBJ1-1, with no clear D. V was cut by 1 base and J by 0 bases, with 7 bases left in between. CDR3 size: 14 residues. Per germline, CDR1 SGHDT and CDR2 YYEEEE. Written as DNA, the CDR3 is TGTGCCAGCAGCTTGTTTAGAGTGAACACTGAAGCTTTCTTT. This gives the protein CASSLFRVNTEAFF.

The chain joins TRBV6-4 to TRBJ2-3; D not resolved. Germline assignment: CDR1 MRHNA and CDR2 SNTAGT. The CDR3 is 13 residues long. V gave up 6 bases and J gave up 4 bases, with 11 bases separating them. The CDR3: CASSPDTPDTQYF. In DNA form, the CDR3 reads TGTGCCAGCAGCCCTGACACCCCAGATACGCAGTATTTT.

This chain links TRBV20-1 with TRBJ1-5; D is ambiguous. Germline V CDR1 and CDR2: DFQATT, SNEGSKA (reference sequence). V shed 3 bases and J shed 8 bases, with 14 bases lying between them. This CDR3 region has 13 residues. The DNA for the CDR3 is TGCAGTGCTAGTATCGGAGTTCGGGAGCCCCAGCATTTT. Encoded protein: CSASIGVREPQHF.

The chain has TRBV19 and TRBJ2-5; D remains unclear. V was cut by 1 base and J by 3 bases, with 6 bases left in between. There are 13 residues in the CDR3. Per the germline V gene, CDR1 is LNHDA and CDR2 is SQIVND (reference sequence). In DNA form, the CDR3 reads TGTGCCAGTAGTATAGGCAGGAAAGAGACCCAGTACTTC. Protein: CASSIGRKETQYF.

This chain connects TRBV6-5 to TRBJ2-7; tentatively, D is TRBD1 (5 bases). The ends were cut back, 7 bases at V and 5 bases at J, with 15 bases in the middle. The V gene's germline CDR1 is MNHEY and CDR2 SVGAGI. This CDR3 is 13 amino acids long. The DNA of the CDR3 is TGTGCCAGCAAATCTCTCGGCAGGGACGAGCAGTACTTC. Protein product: CASKSLGRDEQYF.

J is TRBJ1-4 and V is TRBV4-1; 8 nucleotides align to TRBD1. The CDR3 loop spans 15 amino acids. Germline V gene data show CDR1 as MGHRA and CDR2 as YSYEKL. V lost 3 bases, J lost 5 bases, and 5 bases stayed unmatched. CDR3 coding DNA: TGCGCCAGCAGCCAGAACAGGGGGGTGAATGAAAAACTGTTTTTT. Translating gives CASSQNRGVNEKLFF.

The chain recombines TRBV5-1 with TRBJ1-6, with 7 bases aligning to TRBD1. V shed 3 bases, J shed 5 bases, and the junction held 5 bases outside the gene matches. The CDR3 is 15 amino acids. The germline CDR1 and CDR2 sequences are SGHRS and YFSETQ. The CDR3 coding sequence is TGCGCCAGCAGCTCCTATGACAGGGATAATTCACCCCTCCACTTT. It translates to CASSSYDRDNSPLHF.

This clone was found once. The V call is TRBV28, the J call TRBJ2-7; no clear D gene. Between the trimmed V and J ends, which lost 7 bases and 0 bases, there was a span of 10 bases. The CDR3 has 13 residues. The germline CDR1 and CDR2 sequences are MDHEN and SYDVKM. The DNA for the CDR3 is TGTGCCAGCATTAGGAGCGACTCCTACGAGCAGTACTTC. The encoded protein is CASIRSDSYEQYF. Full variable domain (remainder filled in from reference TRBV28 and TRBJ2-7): DVKVTQSSRYLVKRTGEKVFLECVQDMDHENMFWYRQDPGLGLRLIYFSYDVKMKEKGDIPEGYSVSREKKERFSLILESASTNQTSMYLCASIRSDSYEQYFGPGTRLTVT.

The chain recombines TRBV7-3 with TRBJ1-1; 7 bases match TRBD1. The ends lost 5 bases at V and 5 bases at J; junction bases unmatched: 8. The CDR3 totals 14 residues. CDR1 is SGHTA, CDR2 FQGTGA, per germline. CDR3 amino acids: CASSPRGRGTEAFF. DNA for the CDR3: TGTGCCAGCAGCCCCAGAGGCAGGGGGACTGAAGCTTTCTTT.

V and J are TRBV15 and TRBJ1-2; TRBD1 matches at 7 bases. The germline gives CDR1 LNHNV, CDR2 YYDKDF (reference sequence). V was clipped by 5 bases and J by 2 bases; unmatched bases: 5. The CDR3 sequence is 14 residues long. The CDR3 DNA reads TGTGCCACCAGCGGCTCGACAGGGAACTATGGCTACACCTTC. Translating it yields CATSGSTGNYGYTF.

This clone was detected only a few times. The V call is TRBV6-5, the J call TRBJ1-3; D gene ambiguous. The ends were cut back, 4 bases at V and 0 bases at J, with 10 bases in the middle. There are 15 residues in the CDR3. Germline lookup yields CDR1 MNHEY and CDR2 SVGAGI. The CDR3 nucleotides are TGTGCCAGCAGTTCTCTGGAGGCCTCTGGAAACACCATATATTTT. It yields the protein CASSSLEASGNTIYF.

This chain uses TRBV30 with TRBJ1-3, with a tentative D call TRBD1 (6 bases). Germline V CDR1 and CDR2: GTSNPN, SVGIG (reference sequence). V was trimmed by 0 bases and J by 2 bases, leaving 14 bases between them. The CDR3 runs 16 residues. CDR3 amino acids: CAWSVDLAGAGNTIYF. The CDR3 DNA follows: TGTGCCTGGAGTGTAGACTTGGCAGGGGCTGGAAACACCATATATTTT.

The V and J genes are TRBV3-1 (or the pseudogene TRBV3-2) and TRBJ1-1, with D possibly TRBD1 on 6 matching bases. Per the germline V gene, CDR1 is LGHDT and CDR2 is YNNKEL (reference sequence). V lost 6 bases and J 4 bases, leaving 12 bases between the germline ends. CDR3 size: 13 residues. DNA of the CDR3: TGTGCCAGCAGGGAGGGGGGCAGCACTGAAGCTTTCTTT. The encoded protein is CASREGGSTEAFF.

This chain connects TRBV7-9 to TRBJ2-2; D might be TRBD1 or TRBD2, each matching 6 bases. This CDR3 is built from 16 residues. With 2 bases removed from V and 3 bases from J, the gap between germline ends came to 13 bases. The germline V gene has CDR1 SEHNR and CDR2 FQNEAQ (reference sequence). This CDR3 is CASSLTGGKYTGELFF. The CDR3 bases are TGTGCCAGCAGCTTAACCGGGGGCAAGTACACCGGGGAGCTGTTTTTT. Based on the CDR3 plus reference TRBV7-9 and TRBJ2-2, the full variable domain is DTGVSQNPRHKITKRGQNVTFRCDPISEHNRLYWYRQTLGQGPEFLTYFQNEAQLEKSRLLSDRFSAERPKGSFSTLEIQRTEQGDSAMYLCASSLTGGKYTGELFFGEGSRLTVL.